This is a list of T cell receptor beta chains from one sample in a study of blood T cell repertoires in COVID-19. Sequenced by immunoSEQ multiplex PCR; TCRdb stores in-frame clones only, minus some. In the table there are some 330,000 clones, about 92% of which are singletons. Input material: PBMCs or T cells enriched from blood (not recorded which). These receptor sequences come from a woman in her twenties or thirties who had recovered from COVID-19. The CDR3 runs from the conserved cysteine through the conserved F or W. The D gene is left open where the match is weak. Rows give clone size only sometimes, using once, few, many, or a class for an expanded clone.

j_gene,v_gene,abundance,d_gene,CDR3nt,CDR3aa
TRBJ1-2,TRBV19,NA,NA,TGTGCCAGTCAAGCGGGGGACGCGGGATTTTATGGCTACACCTTC,CASQAGDAGFYGYTF
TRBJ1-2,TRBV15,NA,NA,TGTGCCACCAGCAGACTCGCCAGGGAGGGGTCAGGCTACACCTTC,CATSRLAREGSGYTF
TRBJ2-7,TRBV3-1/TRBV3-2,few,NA,TGTGCCAGCAGCCAAGAGGGGAGCTCCTACGAGCAGTACTTC,CASSQEGSSYEQYF
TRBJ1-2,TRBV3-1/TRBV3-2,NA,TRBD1,TGTGCCAGCAGCCCAAGCCCCAAGGGACAGGACGAGGCGCCTAACTATGGCTACACCTTC,CASSPSPKGQDEAPNYGYTF
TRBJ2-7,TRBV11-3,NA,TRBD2,TGTGCCAGCAGCTTAGCGGGGGAGGGGGAGCAGTACTTC,CASSLAGEGEQYF
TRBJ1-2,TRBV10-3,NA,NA,TGTGCCACCCCGACAGTCCTTCAATATGGCTACACCTTC,CATPTVLQYGYTF
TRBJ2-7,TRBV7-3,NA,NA,TGTGCCAGCAGCTTACAGGGGAATCGTTACGAGCAGTACTTC,CASSLQGNRYEQYF
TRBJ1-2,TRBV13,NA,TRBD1,TGTGCCAGCAGCCCGGGACAGGGGGTTTACTATGGCTACACCTTC,CASSPGQGVYYGYTF
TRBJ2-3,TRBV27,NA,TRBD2,TGTGCCAGCAGTTTAGGGGCTTGGTGGGAGGGCTCAAATAGGGATACGCAGTATTTT,CASSLGAWWEGSNRDTQYF
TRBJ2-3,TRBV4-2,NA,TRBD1,TGTGCCAGCAGCCCGGCCCACAGGGGGCAGACAGATACGCAGTATTTT,CASSPAHRGQTDTQYF
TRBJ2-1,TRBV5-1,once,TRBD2,TGCGCCAGCAGGACTAGCGGGGGTAGCTCCTACAATGAGCAGTTCTTC,CASRTSGGSSYNEQFF
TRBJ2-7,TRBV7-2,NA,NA,TGTGCCAGCAGTACTGACAGTAGCTCCTACGAGCAGTACTTC,CASSTDSSSYEQYF